This entry features one TCR beta chain sequence. The data derive from a study of patients and donors after allogeneic stem cell transplantation. In TCRdb, the RT-PCR reads were re-called with MiXCR into one record per CDR3 protein. The data show about 960,000 distinct CDR3 sequences, roughly 18% seen once. V was pared by 5 bases and J by 5 bases, with 17 bases between. Germline V lookup: CDR1 SGHRS, CDR2 YFSETQ. This CDR3 contains 15 residues. Source material: blood, either unsorted or a sorted T cell fraction (not recorded which). This receptor was taken from a human donor who was either an allogeneic HSCT recipient or a stem cell or donor lymphocyte infusion donor (not recorded which). It is not recorded whose cells these are; they may come from a transplant donor. V usage is TRBV5-1 and J usage is TRBJ2-1, with D unclear. In nucleotides, the CDR3 is TGCGCCAGCAGAGAGGTCCCGGGTCTCAACAATGAGCAGTTCTTC. It translates to CASREVPGLNNEQFF.